Detailed here is one T cell receptor (beta chain). There are many counts of this clonotype. Its antigen is unknown. Base quality data are lacking; no much larger clone is found one base away. These data originate in a study of blood T cells in healthy people across ages (dated by TCRdb to between 2014 and 2017). Context from the whole study: In model experiments, roughly one uniquely barcoded TCR beta cDNA molecule per two T cells was captured by template switching. Four age groups were formed from the donors: young (average about 16 years), middle-aged (approximately 39), aged (over 55) and long-lived (around 80). Using the same blood draw, the study looked at two additional independent replicas of 1 million unique cDNA reads for two donors, one aged 18 to 30 and the other aged 80 or older. The study measured age-related changes in TCR beta repertoire diversity using deep sequencing normalized with unique cDNA molecular identifiers.

The full study reports these points: Bulk unsorted PBMC profiling prevented conclusive comparison of naive and antigen-experienced compartments. Compared with the aged group, the long-lived group had more naive CD4+ T cells, fewer expanded clones and increased TCR diversity, a pattern suggesting age selection. The percentage of naive T cells measured by flow cytometry correlated strongly with observed TCR beta diversity. Estimates of total diversity based on one million sequenced T cells were regarded as lower bounds and as underestimates. Because donor CMV infection status was unknown, age-related changes in expanded clonotypes were potentially confounded. Observed TCR beta diversity per million T cells fell roughly linearly with age, and a significant reduction was already apparent by age about 43.

The 39 donors, aged roughly 6 to 95 years, were systemically healthy Caucasian individuals from Russia. Each donor gave about 11 milliliters of peripheral blood, drawn into EDTA-treated Vacutainer tubes. PBMCs were isolated by Ficoll-Paque density-gradient centrifugation, with at least 7 million obtained per sample. Total RNA, at least 6 micrograms per sample, was extracted from PBMCs with Trizol reagent. For every donor, an aliquot of PBMCs went through flow cytometry to measure the percentages of naive CD45RAhigh/CD27high T cells. Library creation used 5' RACE. TCRdb lists the instrument as Illumina HiSeq 2500. A second PCR of roughly 6 to 11 cycles was run with a J-beta primer mix and a sample-barcoded 5' primer. A unique molecular identifier was introduced onto each TCR beta cDNA molecule by a template-switch 5' adaptor carrying 12 random nucleotides. At least 3 million CDR3-containing paired-end reads were obtained from each sample. First-strand cDNA synthesis was performed from all RNA using the Mint cDNA synthesis kit, with priming by a TRBC-specific oligonucleotide. All cDNA was treated with uracil-DNA glycosylase and then went through a first 18-cycle PCR with the universal primers M1SS and BC2_uni_R. On the study's bioinformatics: For normalization, 1 million high-quality reads, each with a distinct molecular identifier, were randomly selected from each sample. Reads sharing molecular identifiers were discarded rather than binned into consensus sequences. MiTCR, with a Q25 quality threshold and the strictest error-elimination algorithm, was used for CDR3 identification, clonotype clustering and error correction. A nonparametric unseen species model with Euler transformation was used to estimate lower-bound total TCR beta diversity. Using fastp at Q25 and MiXCR, TCRdb reprocessed the public reads and kept productive beta chains. All rows with the same CDR3 protein become a single entry with the most common DNA and genes. The V and J calls follow TCRdb's processing rather than the paper's. This sample comprises more than 900,000 distinct CDR3 sequences, 29% of them detected only once. Roughly 10% of the sample belongs to the ten largest clones.

Ends trimmed: V by 6 bases, J by 0 bases; bases unmatched to a gene: 4. The CDR3 spans 13 residues, from the cysteine through the phenylalanine. The kept DNA is CDR3 alone, 39 bases in frame from the first base. In the germline V gene (reference sequence), CDR1 corresponds to DFQATT and CDR2 to SNEGSKA. The data also belong to a second study, concerning T cells of mothers and their children. The second study also describes: Nine systemically healthy Caucasian individuals, comprising three mothers and their six children, were included as donors. cDNA synthesis used all of the extracted RNA, with roughly 1.6 ug of RNA in each 15 ul reaction. Sample barcodes and 2-4 random nucleotides were added via the M1S primer in the second PCR. Each mother yielded over 8.5 million TCR beta CDR3 reads and each child a few million reads. In both related and unrelated pairs, thymic selection shapes the output of TCR recombination in a similar way, with inherited differences having only a minor effect. Normalized repertoire overlap in related mother-child pairs was always slightly higher than in unrelated mother-child pairs, but the difference was never significant. With a sensitivity of approximately 92 clones per million clonotypes, no persistent microchimeric T cell clones were detected. The study used deep NGS to compare TCR beta repertoires of mothers and children, seeking features distinguishing related mother-child pairs from unrelated individuals. Mothers averaged roughly 40 +/- 4 years of age and children averaged approximately 12 +/- 4 years. After adapters were ligated using NEBNext reagents, the libraries underwent 100+100 nt paired-end sequencing on an Illumina HiSeq 2000. Mother and child libraries were prepared a month apart and sequenced in separate runs to prevent cross-contamination. Between roughly 500,000 and 2,300,000 distinct TCR beta clonotypes were identified per donor. Naive TCR beta clonotypes were estimated from low-frequency clonotypes matched to each donor's FACS-determined naive share, without sorting.

What was sequenced was blood. The origin of this receptor is a middle-aged woman in good health. The chain is made from TRBV20-1 and TRBJ2-7; TRBD1 fits 8 bases in the junction. The sequenced DNA: TGCAGTGCCCGACAGGGGAACTCCTACGAGCAGTACTTC. This sequence encodes CSARQGNSYEQYF.